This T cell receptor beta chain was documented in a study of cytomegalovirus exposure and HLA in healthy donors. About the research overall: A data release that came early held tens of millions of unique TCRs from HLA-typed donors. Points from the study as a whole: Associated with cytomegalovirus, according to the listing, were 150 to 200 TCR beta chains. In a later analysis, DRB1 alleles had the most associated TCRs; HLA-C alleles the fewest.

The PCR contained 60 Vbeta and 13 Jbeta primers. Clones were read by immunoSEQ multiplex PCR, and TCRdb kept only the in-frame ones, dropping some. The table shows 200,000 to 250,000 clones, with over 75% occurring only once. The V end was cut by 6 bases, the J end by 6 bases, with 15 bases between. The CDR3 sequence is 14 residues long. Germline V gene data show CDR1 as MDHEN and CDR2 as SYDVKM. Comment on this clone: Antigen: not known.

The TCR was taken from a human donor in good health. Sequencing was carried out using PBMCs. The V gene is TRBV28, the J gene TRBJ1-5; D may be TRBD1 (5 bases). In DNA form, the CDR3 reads TGTGCCAGCAGCCCCCTAGCGGGGGGTCAGCCCCAGCATTTT. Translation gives CASSPLAGGQPQHF.